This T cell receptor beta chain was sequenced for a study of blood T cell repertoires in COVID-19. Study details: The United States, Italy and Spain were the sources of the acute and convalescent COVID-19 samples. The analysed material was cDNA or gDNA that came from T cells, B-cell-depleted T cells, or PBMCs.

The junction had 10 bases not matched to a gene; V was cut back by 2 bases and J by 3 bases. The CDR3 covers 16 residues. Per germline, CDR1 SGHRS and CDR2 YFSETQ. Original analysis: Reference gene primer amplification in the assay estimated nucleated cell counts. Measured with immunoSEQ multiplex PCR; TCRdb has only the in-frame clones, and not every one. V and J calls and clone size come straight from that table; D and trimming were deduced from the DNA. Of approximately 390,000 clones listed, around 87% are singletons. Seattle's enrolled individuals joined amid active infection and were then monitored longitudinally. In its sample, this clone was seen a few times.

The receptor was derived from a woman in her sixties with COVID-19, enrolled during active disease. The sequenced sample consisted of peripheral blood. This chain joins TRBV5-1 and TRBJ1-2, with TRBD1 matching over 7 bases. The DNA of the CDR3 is TGCGCCAGCAGCTTCCTCGACAGGGCTTCCTACTATGGCTACACCTTC. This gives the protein CASSFLDRASYYGYTF.